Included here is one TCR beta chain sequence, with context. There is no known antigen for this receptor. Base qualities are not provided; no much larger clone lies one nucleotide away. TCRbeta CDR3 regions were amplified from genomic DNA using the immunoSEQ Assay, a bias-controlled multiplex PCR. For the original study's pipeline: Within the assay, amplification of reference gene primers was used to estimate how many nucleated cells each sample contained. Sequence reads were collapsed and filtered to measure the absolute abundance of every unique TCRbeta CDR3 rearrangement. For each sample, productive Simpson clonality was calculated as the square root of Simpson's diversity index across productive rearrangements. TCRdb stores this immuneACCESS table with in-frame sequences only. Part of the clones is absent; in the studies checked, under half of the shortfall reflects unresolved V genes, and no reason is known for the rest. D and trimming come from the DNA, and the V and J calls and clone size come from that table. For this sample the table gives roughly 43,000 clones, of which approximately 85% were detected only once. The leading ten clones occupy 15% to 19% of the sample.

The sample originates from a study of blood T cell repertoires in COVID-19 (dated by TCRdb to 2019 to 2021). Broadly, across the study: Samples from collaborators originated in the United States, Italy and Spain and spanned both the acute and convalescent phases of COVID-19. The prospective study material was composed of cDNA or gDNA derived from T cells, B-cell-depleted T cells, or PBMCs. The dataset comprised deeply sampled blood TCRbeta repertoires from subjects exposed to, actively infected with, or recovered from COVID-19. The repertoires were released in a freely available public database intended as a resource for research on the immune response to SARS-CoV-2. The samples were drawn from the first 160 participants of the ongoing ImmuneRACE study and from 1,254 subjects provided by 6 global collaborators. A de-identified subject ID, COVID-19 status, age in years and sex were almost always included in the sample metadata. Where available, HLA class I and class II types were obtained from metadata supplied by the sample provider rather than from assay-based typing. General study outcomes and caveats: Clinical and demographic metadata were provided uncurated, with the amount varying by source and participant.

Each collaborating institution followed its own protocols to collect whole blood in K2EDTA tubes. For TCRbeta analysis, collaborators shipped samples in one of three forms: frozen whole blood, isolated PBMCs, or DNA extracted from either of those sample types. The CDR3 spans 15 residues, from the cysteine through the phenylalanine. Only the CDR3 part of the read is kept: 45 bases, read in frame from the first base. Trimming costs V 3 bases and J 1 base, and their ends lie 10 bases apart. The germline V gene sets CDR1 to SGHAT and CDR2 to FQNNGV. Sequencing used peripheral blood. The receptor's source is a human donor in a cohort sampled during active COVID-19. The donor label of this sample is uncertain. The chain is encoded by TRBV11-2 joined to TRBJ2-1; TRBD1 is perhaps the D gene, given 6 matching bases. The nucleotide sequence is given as TGTGCCAGCAGCTTGGGTCAGGGGTCCTACAATGAGCAGTTCTTC. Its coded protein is CASSLGQGSYNEQFF.